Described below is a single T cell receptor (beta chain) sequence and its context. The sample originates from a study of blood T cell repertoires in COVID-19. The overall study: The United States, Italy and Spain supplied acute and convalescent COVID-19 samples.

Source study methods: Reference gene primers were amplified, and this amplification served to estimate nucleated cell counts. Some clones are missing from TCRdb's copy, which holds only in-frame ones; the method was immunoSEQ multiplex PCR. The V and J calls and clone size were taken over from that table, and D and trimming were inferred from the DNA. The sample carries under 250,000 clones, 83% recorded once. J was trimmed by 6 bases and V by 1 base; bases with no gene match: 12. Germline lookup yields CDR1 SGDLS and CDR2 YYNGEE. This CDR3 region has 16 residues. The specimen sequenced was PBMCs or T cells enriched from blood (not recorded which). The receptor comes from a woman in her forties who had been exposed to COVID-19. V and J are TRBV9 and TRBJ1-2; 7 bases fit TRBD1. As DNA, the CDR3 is TGTGCCAGCAGCGTACCTGGAGAAGAGGGGGCCCATGGCTACACCTTC. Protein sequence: CASSVPGEEGAHGYTF. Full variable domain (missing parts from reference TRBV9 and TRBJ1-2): DSGVTQTPKHLITATGQRVTLRCSPRSGDLSVYWYQQSLDQGLQFLIQYYNGEERAKGNILERFSAQQFPDLHSELNLSSLELGDSALYFCASSVPGEEGAHGYTFGSGTRLTVV.